This T cell receptor (beta chain) is from a study of T cell changes during pregnancy in multiple sclerosis (dated by TCRdb to between 2019 and 2020). Describing the broader study: The study examined how the T cell repertoire changed over the course of pregnancy in women with multiple sclerosis.

Library preparation used the immunoSEQ multiplex PCR assay. The immuneACCESS repertoire file appears here via TCRdb, limited to in-frame rearrangements. These files lack a portion of the clones; in checked studies, under half of the deficit traces to unresolved V genes, and the cause of the others is not known. Recorded for this sample are about 34,000 clones; around 90% of them occurred a single time. The ten most abundant clones make up 3% to 4.5% of the sample. A remark on this clone: This receptor's antigen is unknown. No much larger clone exists at a distance of one base, and base qualities are not known.

Inclusive of the bounding cysteine and phenylalanine, the CDR3 is 15 residues long. The kept DNA is CDR3 alone, 45 bases in frame from the first base. For this chain, trimming is 5 bases at the V end and 1 base at the J end, and the number of junction bases without a gene match is 7. Sequences SEHNR (CDR1) and FQNEAQ (CDR2) are obtained from the germline V gene (reference sequence). The origin of this receptor is a female donor with multiple sclerosis, enrolled in a pregnancy study. The sequence is built from TRBV7-9 and TRBJ1-2; TRBD1 matches 7 bases in the middle. Sequences were derived from CD8+ T cells from peripheral blood mononuclear cells, sampled in the third trimester of pregnancy. The CDR3 protein: CASSTPGQLNYGYTF. The DNA is as follows: TGTGCCAGCAGCACCCCGGGACAGCTTAACTATGGCTACACCTTC.